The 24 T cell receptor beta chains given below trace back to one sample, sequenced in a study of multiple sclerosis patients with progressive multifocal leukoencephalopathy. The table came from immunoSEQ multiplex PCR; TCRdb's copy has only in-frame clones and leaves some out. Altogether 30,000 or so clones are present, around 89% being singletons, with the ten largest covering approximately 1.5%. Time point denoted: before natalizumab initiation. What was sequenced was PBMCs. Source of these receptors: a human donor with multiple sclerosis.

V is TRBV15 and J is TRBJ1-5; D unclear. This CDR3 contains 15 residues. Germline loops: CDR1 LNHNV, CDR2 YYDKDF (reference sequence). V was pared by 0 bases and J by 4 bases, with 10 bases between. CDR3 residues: CATSRDRAENQPQHF. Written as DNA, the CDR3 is TGTGCCACCAGCAGAGATCGGGCGGAGAATCAGCCCCAGCATTTT.

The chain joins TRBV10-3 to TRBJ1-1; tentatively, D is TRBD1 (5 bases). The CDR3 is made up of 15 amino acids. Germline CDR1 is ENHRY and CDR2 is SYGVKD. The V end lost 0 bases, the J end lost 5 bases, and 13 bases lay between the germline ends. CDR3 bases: TGTGCCATCAGTGAGTCGGACCCCAGGGTTACTGAAGCTTTCTTT. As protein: CAISESDPRVTEAFF.

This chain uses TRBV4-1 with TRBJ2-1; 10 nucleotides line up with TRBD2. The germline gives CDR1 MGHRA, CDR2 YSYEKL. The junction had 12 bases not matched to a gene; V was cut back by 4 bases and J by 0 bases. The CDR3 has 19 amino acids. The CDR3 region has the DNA TGCGCCAGCAGCCCGACCGGGACTAGCGATACTGGCTCCTACAATGAGCAGTTCTTC. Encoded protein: CASSPTGTSDTGSYNEQFF.

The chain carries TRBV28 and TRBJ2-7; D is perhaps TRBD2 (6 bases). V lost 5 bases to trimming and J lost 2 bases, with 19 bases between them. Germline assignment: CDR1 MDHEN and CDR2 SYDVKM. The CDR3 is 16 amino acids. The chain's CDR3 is CASSEIRELAPYEQYF. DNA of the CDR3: TGTGCCAGCAGTGAAATCCGGGAGTTGGCACCCTACGAGCAGTACTTC.

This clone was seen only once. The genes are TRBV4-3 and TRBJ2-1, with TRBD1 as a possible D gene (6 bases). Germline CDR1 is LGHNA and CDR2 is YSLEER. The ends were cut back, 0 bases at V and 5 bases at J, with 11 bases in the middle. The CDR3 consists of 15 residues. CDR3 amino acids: CASSQDVRGNNEQFF. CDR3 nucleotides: TGCGCCAGCAGCCAAGATGTAAGGGGGAACAATGAGCAGTTCTTC.

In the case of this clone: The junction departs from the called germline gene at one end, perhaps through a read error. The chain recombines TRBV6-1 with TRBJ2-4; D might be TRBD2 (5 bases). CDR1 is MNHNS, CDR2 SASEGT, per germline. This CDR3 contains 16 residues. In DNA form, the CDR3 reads TGTGCCAGCGGTGACCAGGCAGGACGGGGCAAAAACATTCAGTACTTC. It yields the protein CASGDQAGRGKNIQYF.

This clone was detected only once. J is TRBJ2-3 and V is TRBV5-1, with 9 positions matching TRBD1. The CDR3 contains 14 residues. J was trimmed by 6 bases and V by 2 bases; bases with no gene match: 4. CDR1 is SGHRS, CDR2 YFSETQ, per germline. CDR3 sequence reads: CASSLQGARDTQYF. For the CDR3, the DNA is TGCGCCAGCAGCTTACAGGGGGCGAGGGATACGCAGTATTTT. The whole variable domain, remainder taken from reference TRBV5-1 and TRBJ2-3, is KAGVTQTPRYLIKTRGQQVTLSCSPISGHRSVSWYQQTPGQGLQFLFEYFSETQRNKGNFPGRFSGRQFSNSRSEMNVSTLELGDSALYLCASSLQGARDTQYFGPGTRLTVL.

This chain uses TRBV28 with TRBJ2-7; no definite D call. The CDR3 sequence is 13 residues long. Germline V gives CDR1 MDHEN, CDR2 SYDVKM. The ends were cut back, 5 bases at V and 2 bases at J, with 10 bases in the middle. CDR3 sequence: CASSKAVTYEQYF. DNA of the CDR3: TGTGCCAGCAGTAAGGCCGTCACCTACGAGCAGTACTTC.

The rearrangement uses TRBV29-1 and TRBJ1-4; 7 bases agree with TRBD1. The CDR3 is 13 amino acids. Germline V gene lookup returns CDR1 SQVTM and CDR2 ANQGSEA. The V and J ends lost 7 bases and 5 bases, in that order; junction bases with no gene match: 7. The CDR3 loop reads CSGRDSFNEKLFF. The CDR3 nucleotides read TGCAGCGGCCGGGACAGTTTCAATGAAAAACTGTTTTTT.

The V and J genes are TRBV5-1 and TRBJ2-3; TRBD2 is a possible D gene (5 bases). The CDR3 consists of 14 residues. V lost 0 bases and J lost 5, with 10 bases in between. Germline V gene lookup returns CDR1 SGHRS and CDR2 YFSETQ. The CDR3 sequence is CASSLAGVIDTQYF. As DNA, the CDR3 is TGCGCCAGCAGCTTGGCCGGGGTCATAGATACGCAGTATTTT.

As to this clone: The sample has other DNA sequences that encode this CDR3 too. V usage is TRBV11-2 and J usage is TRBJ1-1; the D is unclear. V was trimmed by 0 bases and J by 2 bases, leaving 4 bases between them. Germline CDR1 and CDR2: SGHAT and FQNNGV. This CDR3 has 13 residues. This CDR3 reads CASSLDTNTEAFF. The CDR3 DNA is TGTGCCAGCAGCTTAGACACTAACACTGAAGCTTTCTTT.

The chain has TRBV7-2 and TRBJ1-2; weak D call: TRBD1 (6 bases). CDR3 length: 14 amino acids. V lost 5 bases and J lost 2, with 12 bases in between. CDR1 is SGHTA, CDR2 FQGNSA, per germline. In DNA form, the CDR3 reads TGTGCCAGCAGCCGACAACAGGGCAACTATGGCTACACCTTC. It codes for CASSRQQGNYGYTF.

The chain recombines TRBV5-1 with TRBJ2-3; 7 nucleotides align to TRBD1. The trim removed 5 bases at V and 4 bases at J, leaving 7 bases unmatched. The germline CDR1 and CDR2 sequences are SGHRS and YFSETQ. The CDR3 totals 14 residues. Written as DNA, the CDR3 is TGCGCCAGCAGAGACAGGGTCGGGGCAGATACGCAGTATTTT. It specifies CASRDRVGADTQYF.

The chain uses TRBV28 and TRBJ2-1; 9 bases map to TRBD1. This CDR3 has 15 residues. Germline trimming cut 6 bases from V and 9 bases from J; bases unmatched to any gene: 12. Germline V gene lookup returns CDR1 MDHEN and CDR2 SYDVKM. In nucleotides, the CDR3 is TGTGCCAGCAGCCTCAGACAGGGGGTGCGTTCTGAGCAGTTCTTC. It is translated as CASSLRQGVRSEQFF.

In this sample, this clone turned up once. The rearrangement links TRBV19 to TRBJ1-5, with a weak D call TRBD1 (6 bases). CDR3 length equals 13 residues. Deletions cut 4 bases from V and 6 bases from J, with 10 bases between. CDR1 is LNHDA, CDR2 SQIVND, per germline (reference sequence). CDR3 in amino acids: CASSTQGPQPQHF. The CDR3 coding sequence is TGTGCCAGTAGTACCCAGGGGCCTCAGCCCCAGCATTTT.

CDR3 coding DNA: TGTGCCAGCTCGGGACGCGGCTCCTACGAGCAGTACTTC. It specifies CASSGRGSYEQYF. V is TRBV27 and J is TRBJ2-7; the D gene could be TRBD1 or TRBD2 (5 bases each). Trimming took 8 bases from V and 0 from J, leaving 11 bases between them. Per germline, CDR1 MNHEY and CDR2 SMNVEV (reference sequence). The CDR3 is 13 residues long.

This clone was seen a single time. The CDR3 DNA reads TGTGCCTGGAGTGTACGGCGCGAGCAGTACTTC. Translated: CAWSVRREQYF. The chain employs TRBV30 and TRBJ2-7; no clear D gene. Trimming took off 0 bases at V and 6 bases at J, with 6 bases between the two ends. The germline V gene encodes CDR1 GTSNPN and CDR2 SVGIG (reference sequence). The CDR3 totals 11 residues.

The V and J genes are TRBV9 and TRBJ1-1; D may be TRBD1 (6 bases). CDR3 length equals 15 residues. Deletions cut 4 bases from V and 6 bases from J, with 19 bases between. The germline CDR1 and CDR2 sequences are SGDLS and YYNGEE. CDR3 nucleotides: TGTGCCAGCAGCTCGTTACAGGGAACGCAGGCTGAAGCTTTCTTT. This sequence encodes CASSSLQGTQAEAFF.

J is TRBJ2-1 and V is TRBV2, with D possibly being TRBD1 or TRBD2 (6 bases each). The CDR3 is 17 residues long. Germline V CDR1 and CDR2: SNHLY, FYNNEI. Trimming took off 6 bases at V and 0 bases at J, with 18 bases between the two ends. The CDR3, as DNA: TGTGCCAGCAGGGCCGGAGGGGGTACTCGCTCCTACAATGAGCAGTTCTTC. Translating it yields CASRAGGGTRSYNEQFF.

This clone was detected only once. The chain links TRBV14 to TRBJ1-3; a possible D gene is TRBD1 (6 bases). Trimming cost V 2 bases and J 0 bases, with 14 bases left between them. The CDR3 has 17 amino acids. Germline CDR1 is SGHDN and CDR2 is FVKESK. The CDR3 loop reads CASSQLSGAYSGNTIYF. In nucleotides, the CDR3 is TGTGCCAGCAGCCAACTTTCAGGGGCCTACTCTGGAAACACCATATATTTT.

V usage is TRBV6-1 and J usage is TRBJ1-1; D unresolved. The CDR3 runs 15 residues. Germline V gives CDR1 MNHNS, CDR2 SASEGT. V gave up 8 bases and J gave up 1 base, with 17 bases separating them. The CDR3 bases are TGTGCCAGCCACCCGGTGGGCAGAACGAACACTGAAGCTTTCTTT. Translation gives CASHPVGRTNTEAFF.

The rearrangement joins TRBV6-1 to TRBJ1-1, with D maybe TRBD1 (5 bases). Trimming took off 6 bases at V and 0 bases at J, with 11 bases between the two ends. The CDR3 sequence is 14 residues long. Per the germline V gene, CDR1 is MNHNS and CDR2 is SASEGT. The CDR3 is CASSGTDLNTEAFF. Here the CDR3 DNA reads TGTGCCAGCAGCGGGACGGATCTGAACACTGAAGCTTTCTTT.

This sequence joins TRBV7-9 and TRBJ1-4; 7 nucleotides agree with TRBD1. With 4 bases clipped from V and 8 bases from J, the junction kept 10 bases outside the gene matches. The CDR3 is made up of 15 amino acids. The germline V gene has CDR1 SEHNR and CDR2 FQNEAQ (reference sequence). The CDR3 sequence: CASSSRQGVNEKLFF. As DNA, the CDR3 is TGTGCCAGCAGCTCCCGACAGGGTGTAAACGAAAAACTGTTTTTT.

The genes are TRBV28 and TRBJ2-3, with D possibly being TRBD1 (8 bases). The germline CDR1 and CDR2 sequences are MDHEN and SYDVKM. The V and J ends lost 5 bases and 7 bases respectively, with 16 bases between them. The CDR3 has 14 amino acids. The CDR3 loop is CASSPRQGTNTQYF. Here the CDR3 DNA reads TGTGCCAGCAGTCCGCGACAGGGGACTAATACGCAGTATTTT.